The clone carrying this T cell receptor (beta chain) was observed once. The antigen is not known. The CDR3 runs to 14 residues. The data belong to a study of blood T cells in healthy people across ages. A second 7 to 11 cycle PCR used barcoded and J-beta primers. All samples yielded 3 million or more CDR3-containing paired-end reads. TCRdb independently ran MiXCR on the 5' RACE reads; one entry per CDR3 protein. Seen here are hundreds of thousands of distinct CDR3 sequences, around 45% observed once, and the top ten hold 15% to 25%. Findings and limits, study-wide: Higher diversity, along with more naive CD4+ cells, distinguished long-lived donors from aged donors.

This clonotype was obtained from a man in his 60s in good health. Sequenced input: blood. This chain uses TRBV12-3 or TRBV12-4 with TRBJ2-4; 7 bases agree with TRBD1. The assigned J gene may be wrong: the sequence end matches TRBJ2-7 better. The CDR3 DNA follows: TGTGCCAACAGAACACAGGGGCTAACCTACGAGCAGTACTTC. Its protein is CANRTQGLTYEQYF.